Presented here are 8 T cell receptor beta chains from one specimen sequenced in a study of human T cells and chemical hapten exposure. Each CDR3 protein gets one entry after TCRdb re-called the RACE reads with MiXCR. The sample contains about 90,000 distinct CDR3 sequences, roughly 10% of which appear only once. Time point meaning: patch test 1, 2 weeks after DPC sensitization. Specified treatment: therapeutic diphenylcyclopropenone sensitization with weekly scalp DPC. This material consisted of whole blood, taken in connection with sensitization to the hapten diphenylcyclopropenone (DPC). The receptor source for this set is a man aged 35-49 years with alopecia areata. Some clones in this sample may be carry-over from other donors' samples.

The genes are TRBV29-1 and TRBJ1-2; TRBD1 aligns across 9 bases. The germline gives CDR1 SQVTM, CDR2 ANQGSEA. With 3 bases clipped from V and 3 bases from J, the junction kept 11 bases outside the gene matches. This CDR3 region has 16 residues. The CDR3 spells CSVDRTGEAPDYGYTF. Written as DNA, the CDR3 is TGCAGCGTTGACAGGACAGGGGAGGCCCCAGACTATGGCTACACCTTC.

This clonotype was seen more than once but under ten times. The V gene is TRBV19, the J gene TRBJ1-5; weak D call: TRBD1 (6 bases). This CDR3 spans 13 amino acids. Germline V CDR1 and CDR2: LNHDA, SQIVND (reference sequence). The V end was cut by 10 bases, the J end by 0 bases, with 10 bases between. The CDR3 nucleotides are TGTGCCACCGGGGGGGCTAGCAATCAGCCCCAGCATTTT. Its translation is CATGGASNQPQHF.

This clonotype occurred a few times. The CDR3 sequence: CASKTQGTPTDTQYF. The CDR3 DNA reads TGTGCCAGCAAAACACAGGGAACCCCTACAGATACGCAGTATTTT. The rearrangement uses TRBV2 and TRBJ2-3; possible D gene TRBD1, 6 bases. This CDR3 has 15 amino acids. The V gene's germline CDR1 is SNHLY and CDR2 FYNNEI. V lost 7 bases and J lost 3, with 17 bases in between.

This sequence joins TRBV6-2 or TRBV6-3 and TRBJ2-3; no definite D call. CDR1 is MNHEY and CDR2 is SVGEGT in the germline V gene. V lost 5 bases and J lost 2, with 11 bases in between. The CDR3 extends over 14 amino acids. CDR3 nucleotides: TGTGCCAGCAGTGATACTGCGTTCACAGATACGCAGTATTTT. Translating it yields CASSDTAFTDTQYF.

CDR3 bases: TGTGCCAGCAGTTACTCCCGCAATCAGCCCCAGCATTTT. It codes for CASSYSRNQPQHF. The chain combines TRBV6-2 or TRBV6-3 with TRBJ1-5; D call uncertain. The germline V gene has CDR1 MNHEY and CDR2 SVGEGT. This CDR3 is built from 13 residues. Deletions cut 0 bases from V and 2 bases from J, with 2 bases between.

Only a few counts were recorded for this clonotype. The chain is built from TRBV5-1 and TRBJ2-3, with 8 nucleotides matching TRBD2. Germline values: CDR1 SGHRS, CDR2 YFSETQ. V dropped 7 bases and J dropped 3; count of bases not matched to a gene: 7. The CDR3 runs to 14 residues. CDR3 nucleotides: TGCGCCAGCGGACCGGGAGGGCGGACAGATACGCAGTATTTT. Its translation: CASGPGGRTDTQYF.

The chain joins TRBV15 to TRBJ2-7, with 8 bases lining up with TRBD2. Germline trimming cut 3 bases from V and 4 bases from J; bases unmatched to any gene: 8. Germline-derived CDR1 and CDR2 are LNHNV and YYDKDF (reference sequence). The CDR3 sequence is 15 residues long. The CDR3 nucleotides read TGTGCCACCAGCAGGGTACTAGCGGCTCAGTACGAGCAGTACTTC. Translating gives CATSRVLAAQYEQYF.

The table lists this clonotype with many counts. The V and J genes are TRBV10-3 and TRBJ2-7; TRBD2 agrees at 9 bases. J was trimmed by 2 bases and V by 5 bases; bases with no gene match: 4. The length of the CDR3 is 14 residues. Per germline, CDR1 ENHRY and CDR2 SYGVKD. The CDR3 spells CAISRTSDTYEQYF. The CDR3 region has the DNA TGTGCCATCAGTCGGACTAGCGATACCTACGAGCAGTACTTC.